This T cell receptor (beta chain) emerged from a study of blood T cell repertoires in COVID-19 (dated by TCRdb to about 2020). For the wider study: Samples covering the acute and convalescent phases of COVID-19 were provided by collaborators in the United States, Italy and Spain. The material from the prospective study consisted of cDNA or gDNA derived from T cells, B-cell-depleted T cells, or PBMCs. The dataset comprised deeply sampled blood TCRbeta repertoires from subjects exposed to, actively infected with, or recovered from COVID-19. The repertoires were released in a freely available public database meant as a resource for research on the immune response to SARS-CoV-2. The samples were drawn from the first 160 participants of the ongoing ImmuneRACE study and from roughly 1,300 subjects provided by 6 global collaborators. A de-identified subject ID, COVID-19 status, age in years and sex were almost always included in the sample metadata. Where HLA class I and class II types were available, the types were taken from metadata supplied by the sample provider, not from assay-based typing.

Broader findings and caveats from the paper: How much clinical and demographic metadata was included differed by source and by participant, and the metadata was provided uncurated.

TCRbeta CDR3 regions were amplified from genomic DNA by means of the immunoSEQ Assay, a bias-controlled multiplex PCR. On the authors' methods: Within the assay, amplification of reference gene primers was used to estimate how many nucleated cells each sample contained. Sequence reads were collapsed and filtered to measure the absolute abundance of every unique TCRbeta CDR3 rearrangement. For each sample, productive Simpson clonality was calculated as the square root of Simpson's diversity index over productive rearrangements. Entries here come from immuneACCESS through TCRdb and include only in-frame sequences with V and J called. Some clones fail to appear in such tables; in the studies checked, an unresolved V gene covers under half of the shortfall, and the cause of the remainder is unknown. The V and J calls and clone size were taken over from that table, and D and trimming were inferred from the DNA. The sample profile shows fewer than 200,000 clones; 84% of them were found once. The ten largest clonotypes hold 13% to 15% of the sample.

Concerning this clone itself: Its specific antigen is unknown. No base qualities exist here, and no much larger clone lies one base off it.

In the prospective study, participants were roughly 18 to 100 years old, resided in fewer than 25 geographic areas of the United States, and were enrolled through a virtual design. In the prospective study, cohorts were assigned on the basis of participant-reported clinical history obtained from a screening survey and a study questionnaire. ImmuneRACE Cohort 3 recovered participants were defined by two consecutive negative NP/OP PCR tests, healthcare professional clearance, or symptom resolution. In the prospective study, mobile phlebotomists collected whole blood, serum and a nasopharyngeal or oropharyngeal swab from each participant. Additional blood draws and questionnaires over an approximately two-month period could optionally be provided by prospective study participants. Before DNA extraction, prospective study blood samples were shipped either frozen or at room temperature. Source material: PBMCs or T cells enriched from blood (not recorded which). This clonotype was obtained from a man in his fifties who had recovered from COVID-19.

CDR3 reads: CASSGSGGPKETQYF. The DNA is as follows: TGTGCCAGCAGTGGGAGCGGGGGGCCAAAAGAGACCCAGTACTTC. Rearrangement joined TRBV9 to TRBJ2-5, and 9 bases in between align with TRBD2. Ends trimmed: V by 5 bases, J by 3 bases; bases unmatched to a gene: 8. CDR1 and CDR2 (SGDLS, YYNGEE) derive from the germline V gene. From its cysteine to its phenylalanine, the CDR3 spans 15 amino acids. Only CDR3 DNA remains: 45 bases, in frame from the first base.